This T cell receptor beta chain was obtained from a study of post-analysis software for immune sequencing data. Findings of the study overall: The five TRBV segments detected at higher frequency in patients than in controls included TRBV5-6, TRBV5-1 and TRBV20-1.

cDNA libraries of TCR beta carried unique molecular identifiers. TCRdb recomputed calls from the PCR reads with MiXCR, one row per CDR3 protein. The sample includes over 300,000 distinct CDR3 sequences, roughly 35% seen only once; the top ten take 13%. About this clonotype itself: The antigen remains unidentified.

Trimming took 7 bases from V and 5 from J; bases not matched to a gene: 9. This CDR3 comprises 15 residues. CDR1 SNHLY and CDR2 FYNNEI come from the germline V gene. The sequencing sample was made of blood. The receptor's source is a girl aged 10 to 17 with multiple sclerosis. The V and J genes are TRBV2 and TRBJ2-3; 10 bases align to TRBD2. CDR3 sequence: CASTNQRGGQDTQYF. The CDR3 region has the DNA TGTGCCAGCACCAACCAGCGGGGGGGCCAAGATACGCAGTATTTT.